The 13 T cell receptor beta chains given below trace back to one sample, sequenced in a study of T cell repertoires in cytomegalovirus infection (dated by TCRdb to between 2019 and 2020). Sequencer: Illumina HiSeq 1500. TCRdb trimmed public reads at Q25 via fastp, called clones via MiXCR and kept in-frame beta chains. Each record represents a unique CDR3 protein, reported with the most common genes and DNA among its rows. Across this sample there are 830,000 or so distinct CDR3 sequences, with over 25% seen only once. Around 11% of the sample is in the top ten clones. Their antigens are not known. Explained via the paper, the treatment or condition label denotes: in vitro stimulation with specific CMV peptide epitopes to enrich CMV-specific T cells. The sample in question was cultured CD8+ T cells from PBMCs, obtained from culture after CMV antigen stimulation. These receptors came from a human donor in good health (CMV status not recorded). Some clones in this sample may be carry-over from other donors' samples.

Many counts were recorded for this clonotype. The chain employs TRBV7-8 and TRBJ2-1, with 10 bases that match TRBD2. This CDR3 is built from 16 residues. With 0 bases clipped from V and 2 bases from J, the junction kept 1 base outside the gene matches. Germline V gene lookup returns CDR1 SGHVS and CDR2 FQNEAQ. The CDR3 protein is CASSLALAGTYNEQFF. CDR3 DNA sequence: TGTGCCAGCAGCTTAGCACTAGCGGGGACCTACAATGAGCAGTTCTTC.

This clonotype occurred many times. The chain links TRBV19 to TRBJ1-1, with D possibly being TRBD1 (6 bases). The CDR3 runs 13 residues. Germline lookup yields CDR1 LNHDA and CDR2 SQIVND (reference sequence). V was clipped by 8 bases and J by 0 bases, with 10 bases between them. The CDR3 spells CASSGHVNTEAFF. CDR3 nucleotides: TGTGCCAGTTCGGGACACGTGAACACTGAAGCTTTCTTT.

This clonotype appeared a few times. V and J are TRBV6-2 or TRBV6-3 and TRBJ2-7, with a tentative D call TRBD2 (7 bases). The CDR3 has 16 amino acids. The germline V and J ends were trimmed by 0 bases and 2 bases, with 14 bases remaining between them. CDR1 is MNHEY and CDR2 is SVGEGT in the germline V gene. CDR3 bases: TGTGCCAGCAGTTACTCAGAACGGGGGGCTCCCTACGAGCAGTACGTC. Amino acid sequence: CASSYSERGAPYEQYV.

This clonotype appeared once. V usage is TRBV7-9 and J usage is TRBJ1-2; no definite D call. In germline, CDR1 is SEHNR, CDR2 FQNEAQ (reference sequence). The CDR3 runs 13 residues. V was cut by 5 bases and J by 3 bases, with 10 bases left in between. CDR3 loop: CASSAAADYGYTF. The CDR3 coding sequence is TGTGCCAGCAGCGCGGCCGCCGACTATGGCTACACCTTC.

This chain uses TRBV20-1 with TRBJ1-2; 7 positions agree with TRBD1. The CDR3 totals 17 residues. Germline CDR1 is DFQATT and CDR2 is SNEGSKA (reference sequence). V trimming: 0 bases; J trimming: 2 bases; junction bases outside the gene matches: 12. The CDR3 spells CSARDITGANRNYGYTF. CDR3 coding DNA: TGCAGTGCTAGAGATATAACAGGGGCGAATAGGAACTATGGCTACACCTTC.

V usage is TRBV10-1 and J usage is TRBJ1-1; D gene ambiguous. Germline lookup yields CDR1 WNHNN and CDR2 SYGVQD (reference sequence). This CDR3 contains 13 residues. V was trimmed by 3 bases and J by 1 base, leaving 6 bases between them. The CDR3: CASSEEGNTEAFF. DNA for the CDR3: TGCGCCAGCAGTGAAGAGGGGAACACTGAAGCTTTCTTT.

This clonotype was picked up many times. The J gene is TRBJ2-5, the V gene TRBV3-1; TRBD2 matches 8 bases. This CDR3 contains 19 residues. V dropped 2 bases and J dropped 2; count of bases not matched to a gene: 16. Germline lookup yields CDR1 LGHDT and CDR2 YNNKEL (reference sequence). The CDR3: CASSQTGGNQLIRQETQYF. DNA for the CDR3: TGTGCCAGCAGCCAAACGGGGGGGAATCAACTGATAAGACAAGAGACCCAGTACTTC.

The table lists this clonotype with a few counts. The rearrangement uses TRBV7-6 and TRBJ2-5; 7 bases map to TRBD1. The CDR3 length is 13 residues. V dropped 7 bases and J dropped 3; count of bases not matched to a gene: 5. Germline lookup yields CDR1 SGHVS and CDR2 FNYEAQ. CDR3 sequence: CASTRDSEETQYF. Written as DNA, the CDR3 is TGTGCCAGCACCCGGGACAGTGAAGAGACCCAGTACTTC.

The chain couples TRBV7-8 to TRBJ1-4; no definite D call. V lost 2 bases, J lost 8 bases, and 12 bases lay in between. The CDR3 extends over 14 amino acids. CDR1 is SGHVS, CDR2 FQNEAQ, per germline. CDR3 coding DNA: TGTGCCAGCAGCTTACAACGAATGGAGGAAAAACTGTTTTTT. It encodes CASSLQRMEEKLFF.

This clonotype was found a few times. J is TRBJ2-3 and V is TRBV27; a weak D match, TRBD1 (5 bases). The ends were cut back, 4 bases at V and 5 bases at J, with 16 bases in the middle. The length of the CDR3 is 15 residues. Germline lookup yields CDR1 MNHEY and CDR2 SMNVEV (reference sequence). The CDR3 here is CASSSALGPEDTQYF. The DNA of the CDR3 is TGTGCCAGCAGTTCCGCTCTGGGGCCGGAAGATACGCAGTATTTT.

This chain's CDR3 is CASSLEWVSNTEAFF. The CDR3 coding sequence is TGTGCCAGCAGCTTGGAGTGGGTTTCGAACACTGAAGCTTTCTTT. The V and J genes are TRBV5-6 and TRBJ1-1; no clear D gene. Germline lookup yields CDR1 SGHDT and CDR2 YYEEEE. This CDR3 has 15 residues. The V gene lost 0 bases and the J gene lost 1 base, with 10 bases spanning the gap.

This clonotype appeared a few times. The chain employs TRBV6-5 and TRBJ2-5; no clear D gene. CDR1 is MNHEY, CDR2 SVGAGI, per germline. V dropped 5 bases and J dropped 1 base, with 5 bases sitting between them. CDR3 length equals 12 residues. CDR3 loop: CASSTIQETQYF. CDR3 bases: TGTGCCAGCAGTACCATCCAAGAGACCCAGTACTTC.

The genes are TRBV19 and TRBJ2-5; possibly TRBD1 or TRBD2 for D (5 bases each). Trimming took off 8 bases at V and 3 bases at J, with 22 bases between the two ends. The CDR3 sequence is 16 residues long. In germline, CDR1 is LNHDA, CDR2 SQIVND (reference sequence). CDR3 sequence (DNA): TGTGCCAGTCGGGGCGCGATAGAAAGAAGCGAAGAGACCCAGTACTTC. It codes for CASRGAIERSEETQYF.